The T cell receptor beta chain under discussion was sequenced for a study of Graves' ophthalmopathy and Graves' hyperthyroidism. About the study: Peripheral blood was obtained at first diagnosis, ahead of any treatment. Findings and caveats of the study: Ophthalmopathy progression predictions by the model showed approximately 75% specificity and 60% to 71% sensitivity.

The PBMC fraction was derived from around 10 ml of fresh peripheral blood. The sequenced template was RNA, covering the TCR beta CDR3 region. HTBI-primed RT-PCR formed the first round, and a multiplex PCR formed the second. TCRdb reanalysed the multiplex PCR reads using MiXCR and keeps one entry per CDR3 protein. The table includes around 400,000 distinct CDR3 sequences, around 21% detected once. This CDR3 contains 15 residues. The V end lost 8 bases, the J end lost 0 bases, and 13 bases lay between the germline ends. This clonotype showed up many times. Its antigen is still unknown. J is TRBJ2-2 and V is TRBV12-3 or TRBV12-4, with a possible D match to TRBD2 (6 bases). The TCR was taken from a woman aged 18-29 years with stable Graves' hyperthyroidism. The sample taken for sequencing was peripheral blood. CDR3 residues: CASERASANTGELFF. The CDR3 DNA follows: TGTGCCAGCGAGCGGGCTAGCGCGAACACCGGGGAGCTGTTTTTT.